This TCR beta chain was recorded in a study of response to subunit inactivated influenza vaccine. Points from the study as a whole: The authors put forward the suggestion that each seasonal influenza vaccination may bring in only a limited number of new T cells.

TCRdb analysed the RT-PCR reads with MiXCR anew, one entry per CDR3 protein. This sample carries over 800,000 distinct CDR3 sequences, 20% to 25% of them seen once, and the ten largest clones take about 10%. Concerning this clonotype: The target antigen is unknown.

V lost 8 bases to trimming and J lost 2 bases, with 29 bases between them. The CDR3 is 18 amino acids. In germline, CDR1 is GTSNPN, CDR2 SVGIG (reference sequence). The J gene is TRBJ2-3, the V gene TRBV30; a weak D match, TRBD2 (7 bases). This receptor was taken from a man aged 50 or older who received an inactivated influenza vaccine. Sequencing used PBMCs from blood, obtained around 5 days after vaccination. CDR3 sequence reads: CAGGGRGGRPAYTDTQYF. DNA for the CDR3: TGTGCCGGGGGGGGCAGGGGAGGCCGGCCCGCCTACACAGATACGCAGTATTTT.